This T cell receptor (beta chain) was documented in a study of shared clonotypes between healthy human individuals. Study observations and caveats: Read depth was anticipated to influence clonotype sharing among donors.

The method was immunoSEQ multiplex PCR; TCRdb's version includes in-frame clones alone and lacks a portion of them. The sample lists about 2 million clones; 95% were seen once. Both subsets, CD45RA+ naive and CD45RA-negative memory, were split from the CD4+ cells. Regarding this clone: Its target is not known.

V lost 6 bases and J lost 0, with 14 bases in between. Germline CDR1 SNHLY, CDR2 FYNNEI. The CDR3 length is 15 residues. This sequence was found in a man in his late teens or twenties in good health. Sequencing was carried out using naive CD4+ T cells sorted from blood. Subset specified: CD45RA+ positively selected. The rearrangement joins TRBV2 to TRBJ1-1; possibly TRBD1 for D (5 bases). As DNA, the CDR3 is TGTGCCAGCAGGACGGGACGACAGATGAACACTGAAGCTTTCTTT. Amino acid sequence: CASRTGRQMNTEAFF.